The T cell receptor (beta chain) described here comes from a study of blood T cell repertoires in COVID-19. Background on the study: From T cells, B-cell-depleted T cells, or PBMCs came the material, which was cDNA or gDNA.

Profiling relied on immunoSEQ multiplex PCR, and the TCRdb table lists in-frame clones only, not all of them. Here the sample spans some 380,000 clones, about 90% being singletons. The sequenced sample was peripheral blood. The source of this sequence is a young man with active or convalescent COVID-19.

The CDR3 bases are TGTGCCAGCAGTTACTCGAGGTCGACAGGGGGGTATTCACCCCTCCACTTT. Its protein product is CASSYSRSTGGYSPLHF. This rearrangement joins TRBV6-2 or TRBV6-3 to TRBJ1-6, with 9 bases fitting TRBD1. CDR3 length: 17 residues. The V and J ends lost 0 bases and 8 bases, in that order; junction bases with no gene match: 8. CDR1 is MNHEY, CDR2 SVGEGT, per germline.